The 2 T cell receptor beta chains reported below all come from one sample, sequenced in a study of OX40 agonist ivuxolimab in advanced cancers. The method behind the library was the immunoSEQ multiplex PCR assay. In TCRdb, the immuneACCESS table is reduced to in-frame sequences with V and J assigned. These tables do not hold every clone; where another copy was compared, an unresolved V gene accounts for under half, and the others remain unexplained. The sample records around 69,000 clones, approximately 85% of which are singletons. Of the sample, around 2.9% falls within the top ten clones. The starting material was CD4+ or CD8+ T cells sorted from blood, obtained in a trial of the OX40 agonist ivuxolimab. The receptor set was obtained from an adult with an advanced solid tumor such as melanoma, head and neck, liver or kidney cancer.

This clone appeared a few times. V usage is TRBV9 and J usage is TRBJ2-7; no firm D call. CDR1 SGDLS and CDR2 YYNGEE come from the germline V gene. The CDR3 consists of 12 residues. Trimming shortened V by 3 bases and J by 6 bases, and 10 bases separated the two germline ends. The CDR3 DNA follows: TGTGCCAGCAGCGGGATTTCGAGCGAGCAGTACTTC. Its protein product is CASSGISSEQYF.

The V and J genes are TRBV7-2 and TRBJ2-1, with TRBD2 as a possible D gene (5 bases). Germline lookup yields CDR1 SGHTA and CDR2 FQGNSA. The CDR3 totals 13 residues. The V gene lost 0 bases and the J gene lost 10 bases, with 10 bases spanning the gap. CDR3 DNA: TGTGCCAGCAGCTTAGCGCGGGCTGTGGAGCAGTTCTTC. Translation gives CASSLARAVEQFF.